The clone carrying this T cell receptor (beta chain) was picked up many times. Its target is unknown. These data originate in a study of T-cell memory formation after mild COVID-19. MiXCR, applied by TCRdb to the 5' RACE reads, yields one record per CDR3 protein. The profile covers approximately 170,000 distinct CDR3 sequences, with approximately 13% appearing a single time and 2.5% to 4% taken by the ten largest. CDR3 length: 11 residues. The V and J ends lost 7 bases and 9 bases respectively, with 10 bases between them. Germline values: CDR1 SEHNR, CDR2 FQNEAQ (reference sequence). Points from the study as a whole: Prior to infection, memory already included some responding clones, suggesting cross-reactive memory joined. Day 15 to 85 contractors were CD4/CD8 balanced; later expanders leaned CD4+.

Source material: PBMCs or a T cell subset sorted from them (not recorded which). The J gene is TRBJ2-1, the V gene TRBV7-9, with D uncertain. This receptor was identified in a man younger than 35 who had mild COVID-19 (a few samples of this study predate the infection). Cell type and time point are not known. Here the CDR3 reads CASTVRGEQFF. The CDR3 coding sequence is TGTGCCAGCACCGTCCGTGGTGAGCAGTTCTTC.